A single sample is the source of the 21 T cell receptor beta chains below, sequenced in a study of T cell responses to AZD1222 COVID-19 vaccine. The method was immunoSEQ multiplex PCR; TCRdb's version includes in-frame clones alone and lacks a portion of them. This sample has around 200,000 clones, with 88% found just once. Sequenced here: peripheral blood, sampled on day 0 of AZD1222 vaccination. The receptors stem from an adult in good health.

The V and J genes are TRBV5-5 and TRBJ1-3; D remains ambiguous. Trimming took 0 bases from V and 2 from J, leaving 9 bases between them. Germline-derived CDR1 and CDR2 are SGHKS and YYEKEE (reference sequence). This CDR3 comprises 15 residues. This CDR3 is CASSLVGTTGNTIYF. As DNA, the CDR3 is TGTGCCAGCAGCTTGGTTGGCACCACTGGAAACACCATATATTTT.

This chain joins TRBV7-2 and TRBJ2-7; D call uncertain. Germline V lookup: CDR1 SGHTA, CDR2 FQGNSA. Trimming left V 1 base short and J 6 bases short, with 4 bases between. CDR3 length equals 11 residues. CDR3: CASSLGVEQYF. The CDR3 DNA reads as TGTGCCAGCAGCTTAGGGGTCGAGCAGTACTTC.

The V gene is TRBV15, the J gene TRBJ1-2, with a possible D match to TRBD1 (5 bases). This CDR3 has 14 amino acids. Trimming took 4 bases from V and 4 from J, leaving 13 bases between them. Germline lookup yields CDR1 LNHNV and CDR2 YYDKDF (reference sequence). Here the CDR3 DNA reads TGTGCCACCAGCATCAGGGATCGCGGCTATGGCTACACCTTC. The encoded protein is CATSIRDRGYGYTF.

This chain connects TRBV7-3 to TRBJ2-5, with 10 bases matching TRBD1. V lost 2 bases, J lost 5 bases, and 2 bases stayed unmatched. The germline gives CDR1 SGHTA, CDR2 FQGTGA. This CDR3 contains 14 residues. The CDR3 DNA is TGTGCCAGCAGCTTATTGGACAGGGGGGAGACCCAGTACTTC. Protein product: CASSLLDRGETQYF. Supplemented by reference TRBV7-3 and TRBJ2-5, the full variable domain reads GAGVSQTPSNKVTEKGKYVELRCDPISGHTALYWYRQSLGQGPEFLIYFQGTGAADDSGLPNDRFFAVRPEGSVSTLKIQRTERGDSAVYLCASSLLDRGETQYFGPGTRLLVL.

The chain employs TRBV4-3 and TRBJ2-2; D gene uncertain. The CDR3 consists of 19 residues. CDR1 is LGHNA, CDR2 YSLEER, per germline. With 0 bases removed from V and 2 bases from J, the gap between germline ends came to 19 bases. CDR3 DNA: TGCGCCAGCAGCCAAGAACCCCCGAGTTTCACGGCAAACACCGGGGAGCTGTTTTTT. Its protein is CASSQEPPSFTANTGELFF.

The CDR3 region has the DNA TGTGCCAGCAGCCCAGGCGGGGGGGGATTAAATCAGCCCCAGCATTTT. This translates into CASSPGGGGLNQPQHF. The gene calls are TRBV7-2 and TRBJ1-5; D may be TRBD1 (5 bases). The CDR3 is 16 residues long. Germline lookup yields CDR1 SGHTA and CDR2 FQGNSA. Trimming took 5 bases from V and 4 from J, leaving 18 bases between them.

This chain links TRBV4-2 with TRBJ2-1; D might be TRBD1 (6 bases). V lost 0 bases to trimming and J lost 10 bases, with 13 bases between them. Per the germline V gene, CDR1 is LGHNA and CDR2 is YNFKEQ. CDR3 length equals 14 residues. The CDR3 region is CASSQDPGDREQFF. In DNA, the CDR3 is TGTGCCAGCAGCCAAGATCCAGGGGATCGCGAGCAGTTCTTC.

The rearrangement uses TRBV21-1 and TRBJ2-7; TRBD2 is the table's D call, not checked against the DNA. TRBV21-1 is described as a pseudogene. The CDR3 is 17 amino acids. DNA of the CDR3: TGTGCCAGCAGCAAACTGGCGAGACTATGGCTAAAATACGAGCAGTACTTC. Protein: CASSKLARLWLKYEQYF.

As for this clone: The sample has other DNA sequences that encode this CDR3 too. The gene calls are TRBV30 and TRBJ2-2, with 13 bases fitting TRBD2. CDR1 is GTSNPN and CDR2 is SVGIG in the germline V gene (reference sequence). The J segment lost 3 bases and the V segment lost 7 bases, leaving 5 bases of the junction unmatched. CDR3 length: 15 residues. CDR3: CASLAGGAYTGELFF. Written as DNA, the CDR3 is TGTGCCTCACTAGCGGGGGGGGCCTACACCGGGGAGCTGTTTTTT.

In its sample, this clone was seen once. This chain joins TRBV6-5 and TRBJ1-2; D is ambiguous. The CDR3 has 11 residues. Trimming shortened V by 5 bases and J by 4 bases, and 5 bases separated the two germline ends. CDR1 is MNHEY, CDR2 SVGAGI, per germline. As DNA, the CDR3 is TGTGCCAGCAGTAACCTCTATGGCTACACCTTC. Translation gives CASSNLYGYTF.

This clone showed up just once. The chain uses TRBV5-1 and TRBJ2-7; 10 bases are a match to TRBD2. CDR1 and CDR2 from the germline V gene are SGHRS and YFSETQ. CDR3 size: 14 residues. V shed 1 base, J shed 7 bases, and the junction held 5 bases outside the gene matches. The DNA of the CDR3 is TGCGCCAGCAGCTTGAAAGCGGGGGGGCTAGAGCAGTACTTC. Amino acid sequence: CASSLKAGGLEQYF.

The chain joins TRBV9 to TRBJ2-7; 7 nucleotides line up with TRBD1. The CDR3 consists of 15 residues. The germline V gene encodes CDR1 SGDLS and CDR2 YYNGEE. The ends lost 4 bases at V and 4 bases at J; junction bases unmatched: 11. This CDR3 reads CASSSRPGQPYEQYF. CDR3 in DNA: TGTGCCAGCAGCTCCCGACCGGGACAGCCATACGAGCAGTACTTC.

The rearrangement uses TRBV9 and TRBJ2-1; tentative D call: TRBD2 (5 bases). Germline V lookup: CDR1 SGDLS, CDR2 YYNGEE. The CDR3 is 15 residues long. V was pared by 4 bases and J by 7 bases, with 18 bases between. In DNA form, the CDR3 reads TGTGCCAGCAGCCCCCCCGCGCCCGGGAAAAATGAGCAGTTCTTC. As protein: CASSPPAPGKNEQFF. Combining the CDR3 with reference TRBV9 and TRBJ2-1 gives the whole variable domain DSGVTQTPKHLITATGQRVTLRCSPRSGDLSVYWYQQSLDQGLQFLIQYYNGEERAKGNILERFSAQQFPDLHSELNLSSLELGDSALYFCASSPPAPGKNEQFFGPGTRLTVL.

The V gene is TRBV7-3, the J gene TRBJ2-5, with 8 bases fitting TRBD2. The V and J ends lost 0 bases and 4 bases, in that order; junction bases with no gene match: 4. In germline, CDR1 is SGHTA, CDR2 FQGTGA. CDR3 length: 15 residues. The CDR3 nucleotides are TGTGCCAGCAGCTTAACTAGCGGGGAAGTAGAGACCCAGTACTTC. As protein: CASSLTSGEVETQYF.

The J gene is TRBJ2-1, the V gene TRBV11-2; 7 positions agree with TRBD2. The CDR3 consists of 18 residues. The germline gives CDR1 SGHAT, CDR2 FQNNGV. V lost 0 bases to trimming and J lost 1 base; unmatched junction nucleotides: 9. The CDR3 DNA is TGTGCCAGCAGCTTAGATAGGGTGCGGACTAGATCCTACAATGAGCAGTTCTTC. Its protein is CASSLDRVRTRSYNEQFF.

This clone was picked up one time. J is TRBJ2-7 and V is TRBV11-2; no reliable D call. Looked up from germline, CDR1 is SGHAT and CDR2 is FQNNGV. CDR3 size: 11 residues. Deletions cut 5 bases from V and 2 bases from J, with 4 bases between. DNA of the CDR3: TGTGCCAGCAGCACCACCTACGAGCAGTACTTC. It translates to CASSTTYEQYF. Full variable domain (missing parts from reference TRBV11-2 and TRBJ2-7): EAGVAQSPRYKIIEKRQSVAFWCNPISGHATLYWYQQILGQGPKLLIQFQNNGVVDDSQLPKDRFSAERLKGVDSTLKIQPAKLEDSAVYLCASSTTYEQYFGPGTRLTVT.

This rearrangement joins TRBV2 to TRBJ2-7; maybe TRBD2 (7 bases). The CDR3 sequence is 14 residues long. Germline CDR1 reads SNHLY; CDR2 reads FYNNEI. Trimming cost V 8 bases and J 4 bases, with 18 bases left between them. The CDR3 DNA reads TGTGCCAGCGATCCGGGGGGCATCGATTACGAGCAGTACTTC. Translating it yields CASDPGGIDYEQYF. The full variable domain, rest sourced from reference TRBV2 and TRBJ2-7, is EPEVTQTPSHQVTQMGQEVILRCVPISNHLYFYWYRQILGQKVEFLVSFYNNEISEKSEIFDDQFSVERPDGSNFTLKIRSTKLEDSAMYFCASDPGGIDYEQYFGPGTRLTVT.

This chain's CDR3 is CASSLTTSGVTGELFF. As DNA, the CDR3 is TGTGCCAGCAGCTTAACCACTAGCGGGGTCACCGGGGAGCTGTTTTTT. The rearrangement joins TRBV5-5 to TRBJ2-2, with TRBD2 identical over 10 bases. V was clipped by 2 bases and J by 4 bases; unmatched bases: 5. Germline CDR1 is SGHKS and CDR2 is YYEKEE (reference sequence). The CDR3 spans 16 residues.

The V call is TRBV11-2, the J call TRBJ2-1, with 7 bases fitting TRBD2. Germline CDR1 SGHAT, CDR2 FQNNGV. CDR3 size: 16 residues. Losses at the gene ends were 1 base for V and 10 bases for J; bases not matched to a gene: 13. DNA of the CDR3: TGTGCCAGCAGCTTAGTGTCACTAGCGATACAATACGAGCAGTTCTTC. Encoded protein: CASSLVSLAIQYEQFF.

V gene TRBV18 combines with J gene TRBJ1-1; a possible D gene is TRBD1 (6 bases). Trimming removed 3 bases from V and 1 base from J, with 12 bases in between. The CDR3 covers 15 residues. The germline CDR1 and CDR2 sequences are KGHSH and LQKENI. Written as DNA, the CDR3 is TGTGCCAGCTCACCGAGACAGGAGCCGAACACTGAAGCTTTCTTT. It encodes CASSPRQEPNTEAFF.

V and J are TRBV4-1 and TRBJ1-2; D gene unclear. The CDR3 contains 14 residues. Per the germline V gene, CDR1 is MGHRA and CDR2 is YSYEKL. The V gene lost 3 bases and the J gene lost 1 base, with 9 bases spanning the gap. The CDR3 DNA sequence: TGCGCCAGCAGCCAGGAGCCCAGTAACTATGGCTACACCTTC. It is translated as CASSQEPSNYGYTF.